The 28 T cell receptor beta chains below all came from one sample that was sequenced in a study of blood T cell repertoires in COVID-19. Only in-frame clones appear in the TCRdb table, and some are missing; sequencing was by immunoSEQ multiplex PCR. The repertoire holds around 110,000 clones, with about 80% as singletons. Source material: peripheral blood. Every receptor here comes from a man aged 65-85 years with acute or convalescent COVID-19.

This CDR3 reads CASSPMAITGELFF. The DNA of the CDR3 is TGTGCCAGCAGCCCAATGGCAATCACCGGGGAGCTGTTTTTT. The V gene is TRBV7-2, the J gene TRBJ2-2, with D uncertain. V was cut by 5 bases and J by 4 bases, with 11 bases left in between. Germline V gene lookup returns CDR1 SGHTA and CDR2 FQGNSA. The CDR3 is made up of 14 amino acids. Combining the CDR3 with reference TRBV7-2 and TRBJ2-2 gives the whole variable domain GAGVSQSPSNKVTEKGKDVELRCDPISGHTALYWYRQSLGQGLEFLIYFQGNSAPDKSGLPSDRFSAERTGGSVSTLTIQRTQQEDSAVYLCASSPMAITGELFFGEGSRLTVL.

In its sample, this clone was seen once. This chain joins TRBV27 and TRBJ2-1; D may be TRBD1 (6 bases). Trimming left V 6 bases short and J 0 bases short, with 12 bases between. The CDR3 runs to 15 residues. Germline V gene data show CDR1 as MNHEY and CDR2 as SMNVEV (reference sequence). For the CDR3, the DNA is TGTGCCAGCAGCCCTGACAGGAGCTCCTACAATGAGCAGTTCTTC. It encodes CASSPDRSSYNEQFF.

The genes are TRBV9 and TRBJ2-7; D remains ambiguous. The V end lost 1 base, the J end lost 2 bases, and 10 bases lay between the germline ends. This CDR3 spans 14 amino acids. The germline CDR1 and CDR2 sequences are SGDLS and YYNGEE. The CDR3 region is CASSVNEMAYEQYF. In DNA form, the CDR3 reads TGTGCCAGCAGCGTAAACGAGATGGCCTACGAGCAGTACTTC.

This clone has more than one count but fewer than ten. The V call is TRBV7-9, the J call TRBJ2-7, with 7 nucleotides matching TRBD1. Germline loops: CDR1 SEHNR, CDR2 FQNEAQ (reference sequence). The CDR3 contains 15 residues. V trimming: 1 base; J trimming: 3 bases; junction bases outside the gene matches: 6. The CDR3 DNA sequence: TGTGCCAGCAGCTTAGGAATCGGGACAGACTACGAGCAGTACTTC. It specifies CASSLGIGTDYEQYF.

This clone was detected only a few times. The chain is built from TRBV19 and TRBJ1-2; D is perhaps TRBD1 (6 bases). V dropped 4 bases and J dropped 6 bases, with 21 bases sitting between them. Germline values: CDR1 LNHDA, CDR2 SQIVND (reference sequence). The CDR3 extends over 16 amino acids. Here the CDR3 DNA reads TGTGCCAGTAGTAGATTACTCCAAGGGGGAACGGATGGCTACACCTTC. Translating it yields CASSRLLQGGTDGYTF. The full variable domain, with the rest looked up from reference TRBV19 and TRBJ1-2, is DGGITQSPKYLFRKEGQNVTLSCEQNLNHDAMYWYRQDPGQGLRLIYYSQIVNDFQKGDIAEGYSVSREKKESFPLTVTSAQKNPTAFYLCASSRLLQGGTDGYTFGSGTRLTVV.

In its sample, this clone was seen once. The chain carries TRBV2 and TRBJ2-7; a weak D match, TRBD1 (5 bases). The CDR3 covers 10 residues. Germline CDR1 SNHLY, CDR2 FYNNEI. Trimming stripped 8 bases from V and 6 bases from J, with 8 bases between. The CDR3 spells CASQGFEQYF. CDR3 in DNA: TGTGCCAGCCAGGGTTTCGAGCAGTACTTC. Full variable domain (missing parts from reference TRBV2 and TRBJ2-7): EPEVTQTPSHQVTQMGQEVILRCVPISNHLYFYWYRQILGQKVEFLVSFYNNEISEKSEIFDDQFSVERPDGSNFTLKIRSTKLEDSAMYFCASQGFEQYFGPGTRLTVT.

This sequence joins TRBV5-1 and TRBJ2-3; D ambiguous. V lost 4 bases and J 2 bases, leaving 11 bases between the germline ends. Germline lookup yields CDR1 SGHRS and CDR2 YFSETQ. The CDR3 is made up of 14 amino acids. The CDR3 is CASSPGGFTDTQYF. As DNA, the CDR3 is TGCGCCAGCAGCCCCGGCGGCTTCACAGATACGCAGTATTTT.

J is TRBJ1-2 and V is TRBV9; 7 bases map to TRBD1. Germline trimming cut 3 bases from V and 0 bases from J; bases unmatched to any gene: 5. This CDR3 is 15 amino acids long. Germline loops: CDR1 SGDLS, CDR2 YYNGEE. Written as DNA, the CDR3 is TGTGCCAGCAGCGACCGACAGGGAGCTAACTATGGCTACACCTTC. This translates into CASSDRQGANYGYTF.

The chain recombines TRBV6-5 with TRBJ1-2, with D perhaps TRBD1 (6 bases). Trimming removed 1 base at V and 2 bases at J, with 14 bases between. Germline CDR1 MNHEY, CDR2 SVGAGI. The CDR3 contains 16 residues. The CDR3 coding sequence is TGTGCCAGCAGTTACTGGGGACAAGATTTAAACTATGGCTACACCTTC. This translates into CASSYWGQDLNYGYTF.

The chain couples TRBV5-5 to TRBJ1-6, with 8 bases identical to TRBD1. Trimming at V came to 3 bases and at J to 5 bases, leaving 16 bases not matched to a gene. This CDR3 has 19 residues. Germline V gene sequence: CDR1 SGHKS, CDR2 YYEKEE (reference sequence). Here the CDR3 DNA reads TGTGCCAGCAGCTACCGACCGGGACAGGAACTATTGGATAATTCACCCCTCCACTTT. It yields the protein CASSYRPGQELLDNSPLHF.

The genes are TRBV27 and TRBJ2-7; a possible D gene is TRBD2 (5 bases). CDR3 length: 14 residues. Germline CDR1 MNHEY, CDR2 SMNVEV (reference sequence). V was cut by 2 bases and J by 3 bases, with 11 bases left in between. CDR3 region: CASSLGREYYEQYF. CDR3 bases: TGTGCCAGCAGTTTAGGCCGGGAATACTACGAGCAGTACTTC.

The chain has TRBV12-3 or TRBV12-4 and TRBJ2-7; D remains ambiguous. CDR3 length: 11 amino acids. V shed 8 bases and J shed 3 bases, with 8 bases lying between them. CDR3 in amino acids: CASAANYEQYF. CDR3 nucleotide sequence: TGTGCCAGCGCGGCAAACTACGAGCAGTACTTC.

V is TRBV6-5 and J is TRBJ1-1; D not certain. Trimming stripped 7 bases from V and 1 base from J, with 10 bases between. Germline V gene sequence: CDR1 MNHEY, CDR2 SVGAGI. This CDR3 is 13 amino acids long. CDR3 residues: CASISETNTEAFF. The CDR3 DNA follows: TGTGCCAGCATCTCGGAGACGAACACTGAAGCTTTCTTT.

V gene TRBV5-4 combines with J gene TRBJ1-3; D gene uncertain. The germline V gene has CDR1 SGHNT and CDR2 YYREEE (reference sequence). V lost 7 bases and J lost 0, with 17 bases in between. This CDR3 region has 16 residues. The CDR3 sequence: CASGIGGKSSGNTIYF. In nucleotides, the CDR3 is TGTGCCAGCGGAATCGGAGGAAAGAGCTCTGGAAACACCATATATTTT.

The chain has TRBV18 and TRBJ1-5, with TRBD1 matching 8 bases. The V gene end was trimmed by 1 base and the J gene end by 6 bases; junction bases not matched to a gene: 5. CDR1 KGHSH and CDR2 LQKENI come from the germline V gene. CDR3 length: 15 amino acids. CDR3 nucleotide sequence: TGTGCCAGCTCACCACAGGACAGGGTGGGTCAGCCCCAGCATTTT. Translated: CASSPQDRVGQPQHF.

This clone was seen a single time. The chain couples TRBV5-8 to TRBJ1-5, with D possibly being TRBD1 (6 bases). Germline-derived CDR1 and CDR2 are SGHTS and YDEGEE. CDR3 length equals 15 residues. V dropped 7 bases and J dropped 1 base, with 15 bases sitting between them. The chain's CDR3 is CASRGGAGSNQPQHF. The CDR3 DNA is TGTGCCAGCCGAGGGGGGGCGGGCAGCAATCAGCCCCAGCATTTT.

The gene calls are TRBV6-6 and TRBJ2-7; 7 bases are a match to TRBD1. The CDR3 sequence is 15 residues long. Trimming took 6 bases from V and 5 from J; bases not matched to a gene: 13. Germline V gene sequence: CDR1 MNHNY, CDR2 SVGAGI (reference sequence). CDR3 sequence: CASSFTGDHPDEQYF. DNA for the CDR3: TGTGCCAGCAGCTTCACAGGGGACCACCCAGACGAGCAGTACTTC.

The J gene is TRBJ2-3, the V gene TRBV7-2, with D hard to call. The CDR3 has 12 residues. V was trimmed by 2 bases and J by 4 bases, leaving 4 bases between them. From germline, CDR1 is SGHTA and CDR2 FQGNSA. The CDR3 is CASSLFADTQYF. CDR3 DNA sequence: TGTGCCAGCAGCTTATTCGCAGATACGCAGTATTTT.

The V gene is TRBV11-2, the J gene TRBJ1-2; the D gene is possibly TRBD1 (5 bases). The V gene lost 0 bases and the J gene lost 5 bases, with 7 bases spanning the gap. The CDR3 extends over 13 amino acids. The germline V gene encodes CDR1 SGHAT and CDR2 FQNNGV. The CDR3 region is CASSLEGGYGYTF. CDR3 nucleotides: TGTGCCAGCAGCTTAGAGGGGGGATATGGCTACACCTTC. Complete variable domain (other parts from reference TRBV11-2 and TRBJ1-2): EAGVAQSPRYKIIEKRQSVAFWCNPISGHATLYWYQQILGQGPKLLIQFQNNGVVDDSQLPKDRFSAERLKGVDSTLKIQPAKLEDSAVYLCASSLEGGYGYTFGSGTRLTVV.

The genes are TRBV11-2 and TRBJ2-2; TRBD2 matches at 8 bases. Trimming cost V 7 bases and J 0 bases; bases outside gene matches: 16. Germline-derived CDR1 and CDR2 are SGHAT and FQNNGV. CDR3 size: 19 residues. Here the CDR3 DNA reads TGTGCCAGCACCCTAAGGGGATTTGCGGGGGGAACGAACACCGGGGAGCTGTTTTTT. This encodes CASTLRGFAGGTNTGELFF.

The table lists this clone with a few counts. The rearrangement links TRBV14 to TRBJ1-2; D may be TRBD1 (6 bases). V dropped 3 bases and J dropped 5 bases, with 7 bases sitting between them. CDR1 is SGHDN, CDR2 FVKESK, per germline. This CDR3 region has 12 residues. This chain's CDR3 is CASSQQGYGYTF. The CDR3 DNA is TGTGCCAGCAGCCAGCAGGGGTATGGCTACACCTTC.

The CDR3 region has the DNA TGTGCCAGCAGCTTAACGGGGGGACAGCCCCAGCATTTT. It translates to CASSLTGGQPQHF. This chain connects TRBV7-3 to TRBJ1-5, with D perhaps matching TRBD1 (5 bases). The CDR3 spans 13 residues. Germline loops: CDR1 SGHTA, CDR2 FQGTGA. V was cut by 0 bases and J by 7 bases, with 7 bases left in between.

V and J are TRBV3-1 (or the pseudogene TRBV3-2) and TRBJ1-6, with D uncertain. The germline CDR1 and CDR2 sequences are LGHDT and YNNKEL (reference sequence). Trimming cost V 4 bases and J 13 bases, with 17 bases left between them. The length of the CDR3 is 14 residues. CDR3 bases: TGTGCCAGCAGCCGTGGGCAGGCCCTGGGTCCCCTCCACTTT. Protein: CASSRGQALGPLHF.

The chain carries TRBV6-1 and TRBJ1-1; weak D call: TRBD1 (6 bases). With 0 bases removed from V and 7 bases from J, the gap between germline ends came to 18 bases. CDR1 is MNHNS, CDR2 SASEGT, per germline. This CDR3 is built from 16 residues. The CDR3 sequence: CASSEAGFGGAGEAFF. CDR3 bases: TGTGCCAGCAGTGAAGCGGGATTTGGGGGGGCCGGTGAAGCTTTCTTT.

The chain is built from TRBV5-1 and TRBJ2-4, with D possibly being TRBD1 (5 bases). This CDR3 has 14 residues. V lost 0 bases and J 7 bases, leaving 11 bases between the germline ends. Germline V gene lookup returns CDR1 SGHRS and CDR2 YFSETQ. The CDR3 DNA reads TGCGCCAGCAGCTTGGACGACAGCCGTAACATTCAGTACTTC. Encoded protein: CASSLDDSRNIQYF.

This clone has more than one count but fewer than ten. The rearrangement uses TRBV6-2 or TRBV6-3 and TRBJ1-2; weak D call: TRBD1 (5 bases). Trimming removed 2 bases at V and 4 bases at J, with 11 bases between. The germline gives CDR1 MNHEY, CDR2 SVGEGT. CDR3 length: 14 amino acids. CDR3 amino acids: CASSYGGSAYGYTF. The CDR3 DNA reads as TGTGCCAGCAGTTACGGGGGGAGCGCCTATGGCTACACCTTC.

CDR3 DNA sequence: TGTGCCAGCTCCACGTCTAGCGGGGGGGCCTACAATGAGCAGTTCTTC. It encodes CASSTSSGGAYNEQFF. This chain connects TRBV18 to TRBJ2-1, with 12 bases identical to TRBD2. CDR1 and CDR2 from the germline V gene are KGHSH and LQKENI. The CDR3 length is 16 residues. Germline trimming cut 6 bases from V and 2 bases from J; bases unmatched to any gene: 5.

This chain uses TRBV3-1 (or the pseudogene TRBV3-2) with TRBJ1-3, with D maybe TRBD1 (5 bases). V lost 3 bases to trimming and J lost 1 base, with 7 bases between them. The CDR3 loop spans 14 amino acids. CDR1 is LGHDT and CDR2 is YNNKEL in the germline V gene (reference sequence). In nucleotides, the CDR3 is TGTGCCAGCAGCCAGGGGGGATCTGGAAACACCATATATTTT. It encodes CASSQGGSGNTIYF.